The 8 T cell receptor beta chains in this list originate from one sample, sequenced in a study of T cells in Graves' hyperthyroidism and ophthalmopathy. The source material, RNA transcripts, was used to amplify TCR beta CDR3 regions. A set of HTBI primers served as the primers for a first-round RT-PCR of the TCR CDR3. Using its own MiXCR run on the multiplex PCR reads, TCRdb lists one record per CDR3 protein. The data contain fewer than 400,000 distinct CDR3 sequences, 15% to 17% of them singletons. The sequencing input was blood. Receptors were obtained from a woman under 30 with Graves' hyperthyroidism that later progressed to Graves' ophthalmopathy.

This clonotype was seen repeatedly, ten times or more. The chain recombines TRBV6-2 or TRBV6-3 with TRBJ2-7; 10 positions match TRBD1. V lost 4 bases and J lost 2; bases outside the gene matches: 11. Germline CDR1 and CDR2: MNHEY and SVGEGT. The CDR3 loop spans 17 amino acids. The chain's CDR3 is CASSSSPWTGGAYEQYF. In DNA form, the CDR3 reads TGTGCCAGCAGTTCCTCCCCGTGGACAGGGGGGGCCTACGAGCAGTACTTC.

Only a few counts were recorded for this clonotype. The V and J genes are TRBV20-1 and TRBJ2-3; 10 bases are shared with TRBD1. Germline loops: CDR1 DFQATT, CDR2 SNEGSKA (reference sequence). V was clipped by 6 bases and J by 5 bases; unmatched bases: 8. The CDR3 sequence is 14 residues long. The CDR3, as DNA: TGCAGTGCCCCCGGGACAGGGGTTAGAGATACGCAGTATTTT. Translating gives CSAPGTGVRDTQYF.

The V call is TRBV12-3 or TRBV12-4, the J call TRBJ2-5; tentatively, D is TRBD1 (5 bases). The V and J ends lost 3 bases and 5 bases respectively, with 10 bases between them. The CDR3 spans 13 residues. The CDR3 loop reads CASSFSGYETQYF. The CDR3 DNA follows: TGTGCCAGCAGTTTTTCAGGGTATGAGACCCAGTACTTC.

V and J are TRBV10-2 and TRBJ1-1, with a possible D match to TRBD1 (6 bases). The CDR3 runs 13 residues. Trimming pared 9 bases from V and 1 base from J, leaving 12 bases between. Germline values: CDR1 WSHSY, CDR2 SAAADI. CDR3 bases: TGCGCCAGTCTGGACAGCAGGAACACTGAAGCTTTCTTT. This gives the protein CASLDSRNTEAFF.

This clonotype was picked up a small number of times. This chain joins TRBV18 and TRBJ1-2; tentatively, D is TRBD1 (6 bases). This CDR3 spans 15 amino acids. Trimming took 3 bases from V and 4 from J, leaving 15 bases between them. Germline values: CDR1 KGHSH, CDR2 LQKENI. In DNA, the CDR3 is TGTGCCAGCTCACCCTGGCCCCAGGGGACCTATGGCTACACCTTC. The encoded protein is CASSPWPQGTYGYTF.

This clonotype was picked up many times. The chain joins TRBV18 to TRBJ2-1, with D possibly TRBD2 on 5 matching bases. V lost 6 bases to trimming and J lost 5 bases, with 14 bases between them. Germline values: CDR1 KGHSH, CDR2 LQKENI. This CDR3 spans 14 amino acids. In DNA, the CDR3 is TGTGCCAGCTCTCCAGCGGAGTCCCACAATGAGCAGTTCTTC. Translated: CASSPAESHNEQFF.

This clonotype was seen ten or more times. The gene calls are TRBV28 and TRBJ1-6; no clear D gene. This CDR3 is 13 amino acids long. The V and J ends lost 7 bases and 3 bases respectively, with 7 bases between them. The germline gives CDR1 MDHEN, CDR2 SYDVKM. CDR3 DNA: TGTGCCAGCAAGGAGGGCTATAATTCACCCCTCCACTTT. Translation: CASKEGYNSPLHF.

This clonotype was found many times. The chain links TRBV30 to TRBJ2-7, with D maybe TRBD2 (5 bases). This CDR3 region has 13 residues. Trimming left V 0 bases short and J 5 bases short, with 11 bases between. The germline V gene has CDR1 GTSNPN and CDR2 SVGIG (reference sequence). CDR3 nucleotide sequence: TGTGCCTGGAGTGTTGGGTCGGGGAACGAGCAGTACTTC. This gives the protein CAWSVGSGNEQYF.